These T cell receptor beta chains were read from a single sample in a study of blood T cell repertoires in COVID-19. Sequencing was performed with immunoSEQ multiplex PCR; in TCRdb, only in-frame clones are kept and a portion is missing. The sample includes about 140,000 clones, about four fifths of them seen just once. Sequencing was carried out using peripheral blood. The receptors here all came from a man at least 80 years old with acute or convalescent COVID-19. CDR3s leave out the opening cysteine and the closing phenylalanine or tryptophan.

v_gene	j_gene	len	CDR3aa
TRBV7-2	TRBJ1-1	11	ASSWRGGTEAF
TRBV19	TRBJ2-2	13	ASKTGQGDTGELF
TRBV28	TRBJ1-1	11	AAIRKSNTEAF
TRBV2	TRBJ2-1	12	ASSRSGGGVEQF
TRBV6-1	TRBJ1-4	13	ASSEYVKGGEKLF
TRBV27	TRBJ1-2	12	ASSFVGGIFRYT
TRBV18	TRBJ1-1	9	ASSPGQEAF
TRBV4-2	TRBJ2-7	12	ASSQEGASYEQY
TRBV7-2	TRBJ1-4	12	ASSLRQGGEKLF
TRBV7-8	TRBJ1-1	11	ASSRQKRTEAF
TRBV5-6	TRBJ1-1	13	ASSPPGQGAIEAF
TRBV9	TRBJ2-3	11	ASSVEGGLTQY
TRBV3-1/TRBV3-2	TRBJ2-1	11	ASSLGQGNEQF
TRBV6-5	TRBJ2-7	13	ASSYSSGGRYEQY
TRBV3-1/TRBV3-2	TRBJ1-5	13	ASSTQGKENQPQH
TRBV5-8	TRBJ2-1	15	ASSQTRLGGPYGEQF
TRBV24-1	TRBJ2-3	11	ATSGGSTDTQY
TRBV5-6	TRBJ1-3	10	ASSLYGNTIY
TRBV10-3	TRBJ2-3	12	AISESMRTDTQY
TRBV5-4	TRBJ1-2	11	ASSPQGSYGYT
TRBV2	TRBJ1-2	11	ASSDRRVDGYT
TRBV6-5	TRBJ1-2	11	ASSLDRNYGYT
TRBV11-2	TRBJ2-7	14	ASSPTLGTASYEQY
TRBV28	TRBJ2-7	12	ASSRQWGSYEQY
TRBV6-1	TRBJ1-6	13	ASSEFQTGNSPLH
TRBV6-1	TRBJ2-7	13	ASSTPDRGRGEQY
TRBV28	TRBJ1-4	11	ASSLRQDEKLF
TRBV4-1	TRBJ1-1	15	ASSQDHPEGANTEAF
TRBV28	TRBJ2-7	12	ASSLSDRSYEQY
TRBV10-3	TRBJ1-4	11	AISPGGNEKLF
TRBV7-2	TRBJ2-1	13	ASSLASGGAVGQF
TRBV7-3	TRBJ1-2	12	ASSLRRQGEGYT
TRBV6-5	TRBJ1-1	13	ASTQREGGKAEAF
TRBV5-1	TRBJ2-7	12	ASSLDLGGYEQY
TRBV24-1	TRBJ2-2	13	ATSQGQTPTGELF
TRBV18	TRBJ1-1	14	ASSPLGQGANTEAF
TRBV29-1	TRBJ2-2	10	SGRGIAGELF
TRBV27	TRBJ2-7	13	ASSIKQGGSYEQY
TRBV9	TRBJ2-1	13	ASSVQGQPAREQF
TRBV5-5	TRBJ1-4	14	ASSSLNRGTNEKLF
TRBV10-3	TRBJ2-3	13	AISLAGDPADTQY
TRBV27	TRBJ1-6	12	ASSLGTGNSPLH
TRBV5-1	TRBJ1-6	11	ASSPAGVSPLH
TRBV7-2	TRBJ1-3	13	ASRTDRSSGNTIY
TRBV6-5	TRBJ1-1	9	ASSSAREAF
TRBV5-1	TRBJ1-2	12	ASSLDGPNYGYT
TRBV6-2/TRBV6-3	TRBJ2-5	12	ASSPLRLGGTQY
TRBV6-4	TRBJ2-3	11	ARLAGGTDTQY
TRBV7-2	TRBJ1-1	11	ASSRLGNTEAF
TRBV6-2/TRBV6-3	TRBJ1-2	18	ASSFPYRGGMSKGSYGYT
TRBV6-2/TRBV6-3	TRBJ1-5	16	ASSISSGTLRGNQPQH
TRBV27	TRBJ1-1	12	ASSAGPRPTEAF
TRBV19	TRBJ2-6	13	ASSPYSDSQEGLT
TRBV20-1	TRBJ1-2	8	SASWDRLT